This T cell receptor (beta chain) was captured by sequencing in a study of blood T cell repertoires in COVID-19. The CDR3 runs to 13 residues. Germline CDR1 reads MNHNS; CDR2 reads SASEGT. V was clipped by 1 base and J by 5 bases, with 6 bases between them. Here immunoSEQ multiplex PCR was the method, and the copy in TCRdb shows in-frame clones only, minus some. The sample lists under 300,000 clones, 70% to 90% seen once, with 6% to 9% in the top ten. The chain combines TRBV6-1 with TRBJ1-5; no clear D. The sample was peripheral blood. This TCR derives from a woman in her 70s with active or convalescent COVID-19. The CDR3 DNA reads TGTGCCAGCAGTGAAGAGAGAGATCAGCCCCAGCATTTT. It is translated as CASSEERDQPQHF.